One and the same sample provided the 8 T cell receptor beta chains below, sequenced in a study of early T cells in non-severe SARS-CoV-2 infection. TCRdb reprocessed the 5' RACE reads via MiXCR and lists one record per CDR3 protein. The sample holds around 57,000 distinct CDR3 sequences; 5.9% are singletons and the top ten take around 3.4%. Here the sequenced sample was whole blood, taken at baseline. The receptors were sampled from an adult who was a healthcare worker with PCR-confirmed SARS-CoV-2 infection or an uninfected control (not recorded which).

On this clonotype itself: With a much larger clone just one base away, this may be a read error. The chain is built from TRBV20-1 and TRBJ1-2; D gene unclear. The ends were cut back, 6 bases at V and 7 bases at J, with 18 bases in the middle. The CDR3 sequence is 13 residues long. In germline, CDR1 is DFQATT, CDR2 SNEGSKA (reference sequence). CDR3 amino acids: CSANPGGFSGYTF. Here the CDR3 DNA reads TGCAGTGCAAACCCTGGAGGGTTCAGTGGCTACACCTTC.

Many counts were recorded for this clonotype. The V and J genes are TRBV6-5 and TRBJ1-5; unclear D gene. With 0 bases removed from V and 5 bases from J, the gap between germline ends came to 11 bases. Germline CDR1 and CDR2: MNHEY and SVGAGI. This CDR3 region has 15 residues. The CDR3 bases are TGTGCCAGCAGTTACTCCGCAGGAGGGTATCAGCCCCAGCATTTT. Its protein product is CASSYSAGGYQPQHF.

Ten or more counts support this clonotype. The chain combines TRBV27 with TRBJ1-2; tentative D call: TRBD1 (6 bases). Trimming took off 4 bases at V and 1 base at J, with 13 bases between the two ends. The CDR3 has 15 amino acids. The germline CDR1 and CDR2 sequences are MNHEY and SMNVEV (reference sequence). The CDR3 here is CASSSQQGFNYGYTF. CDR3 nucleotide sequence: TGTGCCAGCAGTTCTCAACAGGGCTTTAACTATGGCTACACCTTC.

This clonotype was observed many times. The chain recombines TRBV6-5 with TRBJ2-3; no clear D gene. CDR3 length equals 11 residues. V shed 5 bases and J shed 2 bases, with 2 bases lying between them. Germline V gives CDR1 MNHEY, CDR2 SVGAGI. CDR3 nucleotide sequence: TGTGCCAGCAGTGACACAGATACGCAGTATTTT. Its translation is CASSDTDTQYF.

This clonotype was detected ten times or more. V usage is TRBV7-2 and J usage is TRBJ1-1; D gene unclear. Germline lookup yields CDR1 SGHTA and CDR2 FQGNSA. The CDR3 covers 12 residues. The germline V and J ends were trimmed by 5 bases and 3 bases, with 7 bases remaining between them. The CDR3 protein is CASSKTDTEAFF. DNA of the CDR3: TGTGCCAGCAGCAAAACGGACACTGAAGCTTTCTTT.

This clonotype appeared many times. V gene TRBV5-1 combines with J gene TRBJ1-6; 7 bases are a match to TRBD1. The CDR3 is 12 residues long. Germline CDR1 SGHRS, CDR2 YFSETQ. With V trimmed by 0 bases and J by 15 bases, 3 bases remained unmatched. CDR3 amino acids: CASSLEDRVLHF. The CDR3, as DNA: TGCGCCAGCAGCTTGGAAGACAGGGTCCTCCACTTT.

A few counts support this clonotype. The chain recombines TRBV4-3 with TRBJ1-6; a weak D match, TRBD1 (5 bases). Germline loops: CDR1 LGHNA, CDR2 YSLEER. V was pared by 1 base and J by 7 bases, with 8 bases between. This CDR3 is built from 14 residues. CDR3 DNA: TGCGCCAGCAGCCAAGCTAGGGACAATTCACCCCTCCACTTT. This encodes CASSQARDNSPLHF.

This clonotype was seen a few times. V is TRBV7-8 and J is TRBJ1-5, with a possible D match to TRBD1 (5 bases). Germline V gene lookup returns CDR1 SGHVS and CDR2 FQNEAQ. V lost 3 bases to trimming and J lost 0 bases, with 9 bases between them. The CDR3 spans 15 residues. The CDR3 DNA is TGTGCCAGCAGCTTTTTCAGGGATAGCAATCAGCCCCAGCATTTT. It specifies CASSFFRDSNQPQHF.